A single sample gave rise to the 3 T cell receptor beta chains below, sequenced in a study of TIL therapy for anti-PD-1-resistant metastatic lung cancer. Time point of the sample: pre-treatment sample, taken before nivolumab and TIL therapy. Tumor tissue came from excised metastases, mostly pleural nodules or supraclavicular lymph nodes. The libraries were made with immunoSEQ v3. Clones were read by immunoSEQ multiplex PCR, and TCRdb kept only the in-frame ones, dropping some. The sample includes roughly 92,000 clones, around 71% of them seen just once. The sample consisted of tumor tissue, taken at baseline. All receptors derive from a person aged 25-85 years with non-small cell lung cancer.

This clone came up once. The chain has TRBV4-1 and TRBJ1-4; the match to TRBD1 covers 7 bases. The V segment lost 1 base and the J segment 11 bases; nucleotides outside the gene matches: 10. The CDR3 runs to 15 residues. The germline gives CDR1 MGHRA, CDR2 YSYEKL. DNA for the CDR3: TGCGCCAGCAGCCAAGGGGACAGCGCTTGGGGGAAACTGTTTTTT. It encodes CASSQGDSAWGKLFF.

V is TRBV7-9 and J is TRBJ1-1, with 11 bases fitting TRBD1. Germline-derived CDR1 and CDR2 are SEHNR and FQNEAQ (reference sequence). V shed 5 bases and J 4 bases; nucleotides not matched to a gene: 6. This CDR3 region has 15 residues. This CDR3 is CASSRQGTGGTEAFF. For the CDR3, the DNA is TGTGCCAGCAGCCGCCAGGGGACAGGGGGCACTGAAGCTTTCTTT.

The chain is built from TRBV28 and TRBJ1-1; the D gene is possibly TRBD1 (6 bases). V was trimmed by 5 bases and J by 5 bases, leaving 21 bases between them. The CDR3 totals 16 residues. Germline-derived CDR1 and CDR2 are MDHEN and SYDVKM. The CDR3 region is CASSQGTGPRGTEAFF. CDR3 in DNA: TGTGCCAGCAGTCAAGGAACAGGGCCGAGAGGGACTGAAGCTTTCTTT. Variable domain in full (rest from reference TRBV28 and TRBJ1-1): DVKVTQSSRYLVKRTGEKVFLECVQDMDHENMFWYRQDPGLGLRLIYFSYDVKMKEKGDIPEGYSVSREKKERFSLILESASTNQTSMYLCASSQGTGPRGTEAFFGQGTRLTVV.